This is a list of T cell receptor beta chains from one sample in a study of T-cell reconstitution after alpha-beta-depleted transplantation in children. TCRdb re-called the PCR reads through MiXCR, storing one row per CDR3 protein. The sample lists about 240,000 distinct CDR3 sequences, more than 20% seen once, with roughly 2.5% in the top ten. Sample: PBMCs, taken before TCRalphabeta/CD19-depleted stem cell transplant. The receptors originated from a girl aged 2 to 10 with Fanconi anemia, due to receive a stem cell transplant. Each CDR3 is given with its conserved first and last residue. D genes are given only for firm matches. The listing skips clone size in some rows; elsewhere it reads once, few, many or a size class.

abundance: many
v_gene: TRBV7-3
j_gene: TRBJ2-1
d_gene: .
CDR3aa: CASSLIATNEQFF
CDR3nt: TGTGCCAGCAGCTTAATCGCTACTAACGAGCAGTTCTTC

abundance: .
v_gene: TRBV28
j_gene: TRBJ2-3
d_gene: .
CDR3aa: CASSLIEASTDTQYF
CDR3nt: TGTGCCAGCAGTTTAATAGAGGCTAGCACAGATACGCAGTATTTT

abundance: many
v_gene: TRBV20-1
j_gene: TRBJ2-3
d_gene: .
CDR3aa: CSAKDQKAEFKPYTDTQYF
CDR3nt: TGCAGTGCTAAAGACCAAAAGGCAGAATTTAAACCCTACACAGATACGCAGTATTTT

abundance: once
v_gene: TRBV18
j_gene: TRBJ2-3
d_gene: .
CDR3aa: CASSPVAAITDTQYF
CDR3nt: TGTGCCAGCTCACCCGTAGCGGCTATCACAGATACGCAGTATTTT

abundance: .
v_gene: TRBV5-1
j_gene: TRBJ2-3
d_gene: .
CDR3aa: CASSLDGGVGADTQYF
CDR3nt: TGCGCCAGCAGCTTGGATGGAGGGGTGGGTGCAGATACGCAGTATTTT

abundance: .
v_gene: TRBV2
j_gene: TRBJ2-7
d_gene: .
CDR3aa: CATTGTASYEQYF
CDR3nt: TGTGCCACTACCGGGACGGCTTCCTACGAGCAGTACTTC

abundance: .
v_gene: TRBV7-2
j_gene: TRBJ2-3
d_gene: .
CDR3aa: CASSLRGVGVPDTQYF
CDR3nt: TGTGCCAGCAGCTTAAGGGGGGTTGGGGTACCAGATACGCAGTATTTT

abundance: .
v_gene: TRBV7-2
j_gene: TRBJ2-3
d_gene: TRBD2
CDR3aa: CASSLALWSGGRAGDTQYF
CDR3nt: TGTGCCAGCAGCTTAGCGCTTTGGAGCGGCGGGAGGGCCGGAGATACGCAGTATTTT

abundance: .
v_gene: TRBV6-1
j_gene: TRBJ2-2
d_gene: .
CDR3aa: CVTSSRDSNTGELFF
CDR3nt: TGTGTCACCTCAAGTCGGGACTCTAACACCGGGGAGCTGTTTTTT

abundance: many
v_gene: TRBV29-1
j_gene: TRBJ2-5
d_gene: .
CDR3aa: CSVEIAALLRGRETQYF
CDR3nt: TGCAGCGTTGAAATTGCGGCATTGCTGCGGGGTCGAGAGACCCAGTACTTC

abundance: many
v_gene: TRBV20-1
j_gene: TRBJ2-5
d_gene: .
CDR3aa: CSARDLGEWERGETQYF
CDR3nt: TGCAGTGCTAGAGATCTTGGGGAGTGGGAAAGGGGAGAGACCCAGTACTTC

abundance: many
v_gene: TRBV29-1
j_gene: TRBJ2-7
d_gene: .
CDR3aa: CSVGQGPSYEQYF
CDR3nt: TGCAGCGTTGGGCAGGGGCCATCCTACGAGCAGTACTTC

abundance: many
v_gene: TRBV7-3
j_gene: TRBJ1-5
d_gene: .
CDR3aa: CASSLIPDGDDYSNQPQHF
CDR3nt: TGTGCCAGCAGCTTAATCCCGGATGGGGATGACTATAGCAATCAGCCCCAGCATTTT

abundance: many
v_gene: TRBV29-1
j_gene: TRBJ2-3
d_gene: .
CDR3aa: CSVRLGKRGTDTQYF
CDR3nt: TGCAGCGTAAGGTTGGGAAAAAGGGGGACAGATACGCAGTATTTT

abundance: few
v_gene: TRBV2
j_gene: TRBJ2-3
d_gene: .
CDR3aa: CASSGRSGTDTQYF
CDR3nt: TGTGCCAGCAGTGGACGCTCAGGGACAGATACGCAGTATTTT

abundance: many
v_gene: TRBV9
j_gene: TRBJ2-7
d_gene: .
CDR3aa: CASSVGAWTTYEQYF
CDR3nt: TGTGCCAGCAGCGTAGGCGCGTGGACGACTTACGAGCAGTACTTC

abundance: .
v_gene: TRBV6-5
j_gene: TRBJ2-2
d_gene: .
CDR3aa: CASSYSRAAAGELFF
CDR3nt: TGTGCCAGCAGTTACTCAAGAGCGGCGGCCGGGGAGCTGTTTTTT

abundance: few
v_gene: TRBV20-1
j_gene: TRBJ2-5
d_gene: .
CDR3aa: CSARDGLEETQYF
CDR3nt: TGCAGTGCTAGAGATGGATTGGAAGAGACCCAGTACTTC

abundance: few
v_gene: TRBV7-9
j_gene: TRBJ1-1
d_gene: .
CDR3aa: CASSTTGTDTEAFF
CDR3nt: TGTGCCAGCAGTACCACAGGGACGGACACTGAAGCTTTCTTT

abundance: many
v_gene: TRBV6-1
j_gene: TRBJ2-3
d_gene: .
CDR3aa: CASNRVAVTQYF
CDR3nt: TGTGCCAGCAATCGGGTTGCGGTTACGCAGTATTTT

abundance: few
v_gene: TRBV20-1
j_gene: TRBJ2-7
d_gene: TRBD2
CDR3aa: CSATREASYEQYF
CDR3nt: TGCAGTGCCACTCGGGAGGCCTCTTACGAGCAGTACTTC

abundance: many
v_gene: TRBV6-6
j_gene: TRBJ2-7
d_gene: .
CDR3aa: CASSLLPSEQYF
CDR3nt: TGTGCCAGCAGTTTATTGCCTTCAGAGCAGTACTTC

abundance: few
v_gene: TRBV21-1
j_gene: TRBJ2-1
d_gene: .
CDR3aa: CASSKEGRQTYNEQFF
CDR3nt: TGTGCCAGCAGCAAAGAGGGGCGGCAAACCTACAATGAGCAGTTCTTC

abundance: few
v_gene: TRBV2
j_gene: TRBJ2-5
d_gene: TRBD2
CDR3aa: CASSESLGLAGERETQYF
CDR3nt: TGTGCCAGCAGTGAATCACTCGGACTAGCGGGGGAACGGGAGACCCAGTACTTC

abundance: .
v_gene: TRBV3-1
j_gene: TRBJ2-7
d_gene: .
CDR3aa: CASSREGPSYEQYF
CDR3nt: TGTGCCAGCAGCCGAGAGGGACCGTCCTACGAGCAGTACTTC

abundance: .
v_gene: TRBV9
j_gene: TRBJ2-1
d_gene: TRBD2
CDR3aa: CASSEASGGPDFYNEQFF
CDR3nt: TGTGCCAGCAGCGAGGCTAGCGGGGGGCCAGACTTCTACAATGAGCAGTTCTTC

abundance: .
v_gene: TRBV11-2
j_gene: TRBJ1-3
d_gene: .
CDR3aa: CASSFLHSNTIYF
CDR3nt: TGTGCCAGCAGCTTCTTACACTCAAACACCATATATTTT

abundance: many
v_gene: TRBV20-1
j_gene: TRBJ2-5
d_gene: .
CDR3aa: CSASKRGETQYF
CDR3nt: TGCAGTGCCTCAAAGAGGGGCGAGACCCAGTACTTC

abundance: .
v_gene: TRBV27
j_gene: TRBJ1-5
d_gene: .
CDR3aa: CASSIRQAKKPQHF
CDR3nt: TGTGCCAGCAGTATCCGACAGGCGAAGAAGCCCCAGCATTTT

abundance: .
v_gene: TRBV20-1
j_gene: TRBJ2-7
d_gene: .
CDR3aa: CSARPGLRYEQYF
CDR3nt: TGCAGTGCTAGGCCAGGGCTCAGATACGAGCAGTACTTC

abundance: many
v_gene: TRBV29-1
j_gene: TRBJ1-5
d_gene: TRBD1
CDR3aa: CSVPGQGNQPQHF
CDR3nt: TGCAGCGTCCCGGGACAGGGTAATCAGCCCCAGCATTTT

abundance: .
v_gene: TRBV29-1
j_gene: TRBJ2-7
d_gene: TRBD1
CDR3aa: CSVGQGQGVSYEQYF
CDR3nt: TGCAGCGTTGGGCAAGGACAGGGTGTTTCCTACGAGCAGTACTTC

abundance: many
v_gene: TRBV29-1
j_gene: TRBJ2-3
d_gene: TRBD2
CDR3aa: CSGWTSEGDTQYF
CDR3nt: TGCAGCGGGTGGACTAGCGAGGGAGATACGCAGTATTTT

abundance: few
v_gene: TRBV10-3
j_gene: TRBJ2-1
d_gene: TRBD1
CDR3aa: CAIRPGTGGNEQFF
CDR3nt: TGTGCCATCAGGCCCGGGACAGGAGGCAATGAGCAGTTCTTC

abundance: few
v_gene: TRBV29-1
j_gene: TRBJ2-3
d_gene: TRBD2
CDR3aa: CSVVLGGADTQYF
CDR3nt: TGCAGCGTTGTGCTTGGGGGGGCAGATACGCAGTATTTT

abundance: .
v_gene: TRBV20-1
j_gene: TRBJ2-1
d_gene: TRBD2
CDR3aa: CSAISSSGSNEQFF
CDR3nt: TGCAGTGCTATAAGCTCTAGCGGGAGCAATGAGCAGTTCTTC

abundance: many
v_gene: TRBV29-1
j_gene: TRBJ2-7
d_gene: TRBD1
CDR3aa: CSYVRDREGEQYF
CDR3nt: TGCAGCTACGTTCGGGACAGGGAGGGCGAGCAGTACTTC

abundance: few
v_gene: TRBV5-1
j_gene: TRBJ2-7
d_gene: TRBD2
CDR3aa: CASSLGLAGRSYEQYF
CDR3nt: TGCGCCAGCAGCTTGGGGCTAGCGGGAAGGTCCTACGAGCAGTACTTC

abundance: .
v_gene: TRBV29-1
j_gene: TRBJ2-7
d_gene: .
CDR3aa: CSVEDGGSYEQYF
CDR3nt: TGCAGCGTTGAAGATGGGGGTAGCTACGAGCAGTACTTC

abundance: few
v_gene: TRBV5-1
j_gene: TRBJ2-3
d_gene: .
CDR3aa: CASSLDDGRTDTQYF
CDR3nt: TGCGCCAGCAGCTTGGATGACGGGCGCACAGATACGCAGTATTTT

abundance: few
v_gene: TRBV29-1
j_gene: TRBJ2-2
d_gene: .
CDR3aa: CSVDLYTGELFF
CDR3nt: TGCAGCGTTGACTTGTACACCGGGGAGCTGTTTTTT

abundance: few
v_gene: TRBV29-1
j_gene: TRBJ2-1
d_gene: .
CDR3aa: CSVPLRGSYNEQFF
CDR3nt: TGCAGCGTGCCGCTGAGGGGCTCCTACAATGAGCAGTTCTTC

abundance: many
v_gene: TRBV30
j_gene: TRBJ2-3
d_gene: TRBD1
CDR3aa: CAWSGPGGGTDTQYF
CDR3nt: TGTGCCTGGAGTGGACCAGGGGGCGGCACAGATACGCAGTATTTT

abundance: .
v_gene: TRBV25-1
j_gene: TRBJ2-1
d_gene: .
CDR3aa: CASSEYFTSRSRSSYNEQFF
CDR3nt: TGTGCCAGCAGTGAATATTTCACTAGCAGATCTCGTTCCTCCTACAATGAGCAGTTCTTC

abundance: many
v_gene: TRBV7-9
j_gene: TRBJ2-1
d_gene: TRBD1
CDR3aa: CASSSPSRDRNEQFF
CDR3nt: TGTGCCAGCAGCTCCCCATCCCGGGACAGAAATGAGCAGTTCTTC

abundance: few
v_gene: TRBV9
j_gene: TRBJ2-5
d_gene: TRBD2
CDR3aa: CASSKLAGQETQYF
CDR3nt: TGTGCCAGCAGCAAACTAGCGGGCCAAGAGACCCAGTACTTC

abundance: many
v_gene: TRBV20-1
j_gene: TRBJ2-1
d_gene: TRBD2
CDR3aa: CSASSQTGGPWYEQFF
CDR3nt: TGCAGTGCTAGTTCTCAAACGGGAGGGCCTTGGTATGAGCAGTTCTTC

abundance: .
v_gene: TRBV7-9
j_gene: TRBJ2-7
d_gene: .
CDR3aa: CASSITGLSSSYEQYF
CDR3nt: TGTGCCAGCAGCATCACAGGTCTATCCTCCTCCTACGAGCAGTACTTC

abundance: .
v_gene: TRBV20-1
j_gene: TRBJ1-1
d_gene: .
CDR3aa: CSARDRAPEAFF
CDR3nt: TGCAGTGCTAGAGACAGGGCTCCTGAAGCTTTCTTT

abundance: .
v_gene: TRBV7-6
j_gene: TRBJ2-7
d_gene: .
CDR3aa: CASSLASGLPYEQYF
CDR3nt: TGTGCCAGCAGCTTAGCCTCCGGACTACCCTACGAGCAGTACTTC

abundance: many
v_gene: TRBV29-1
j_gene: TRBJ1-2
d_gene: TRBD1
CDR3aa: CSVSTGTSYGYTF
CDR3nt: TGCAGCGTTTCGACAGGGACGAGCTATGGCTACACCTTC

abundance: .
v_gene: TRBV6-4
j_gene: TRBJ1-1
d_gene: .
CDR3aa: CASVADGEEENTEAFF
CDR3nt: TGTGCCAGCGTCGCGGACGGGGAAGAGGAGAACACTGAAGCTTTCTTT

abundance: .
v_gene: TRBV7-2
j_gene: TRBJ1-1
d_gene: TRBD1
CDR3aa: CASSLVGQVVEAFF
CDR3nt: TGTGCCAGCAGCTTAGTGGGACAGGTAGTAGAGGCTTTCTTT